This T cell receptor (beta chain) was documented in a study of T cell repertoires in cytomegalovirus infection. Study details: The public TCR beta signatures pointed to both CMV infection and matching HLA type.

The CDR3 is made up of 13 amino acids. The ends were cut back, 2 bases at V and 2 bases at J, with 7 bases in the middle. CDR1 and CDR2 (germline): SEHNR, FQNEAQ (reference sequence). Each CDR3 protein gets one entry after TCRdb re-called the reads with MiXCR. This sample has around 450,000 distinct CDR3 sequences; about 10% occur once, and the top ten carry 10%. The rearrangement links TRBV7-9 to TRBJ2-7, with D unresolved. What was sequenced was PBMCs. The receptor was isolated from a human donor in good health (CMV status not recorded). Some clones in this sample may be carry-over from other donors' samples. In nucleotides, the CDR3 is TGTGCCAGCAGCTTAAGCAGACCCTACGAGCAGTACTTC. This gives the protein CASSLSRPYEQYF.